This T cell receptor beta chain was found in a study of CD8+ T cells in alopecia areata. Trimming shortened V by 2 bases and J by 3 bases, and 7 bases separated the two germline ends. In germline, CDR1 is MNHNS, CDR2 SASEGT. The CDR3 contains 13 residues. Notes on this clone: Its specificity is not known.

Described treatment: oral pan-JAK inhibitor, 5-10 mg twice daily. Extraction and reverse transcription of RNA yielded cDNA as the sequencing template. This table comes from immunoSEQ multiplex PCR, and its TCRdb copy is limited to in-frame clones, with some not included. The data contain around 190,000 clones, approximately 61% of them singletons. The study, taken as a whole, reports: Throughout tofacitinib, many expanded lesional clones continued to persist in scalp and blood. Among the 100 top clones, expanded CD8+ clones, like scalp clonality, were significantly decreased by tofacitinib. Across lesional scalp, and particularly alopecia totalis/universalis, clonality surpassed that of normal scalp.

The gene calls are TRBV6-1 and TRBJ1-2, with no clear D. This sequence was found in a human donor with alopecia areata. The sample was CD4+ T cells sorted from blood, taken at week 24, from a patient treated with tofacitinib. The DNA for the CDR3 is TGTGCCAGCAGTGAATCGCAGGACTATGGCTACACCTTC. It specifies CASSESQDYGYTF.